Following are 10 T cell receptor beta chains from one sample sequenced in a study of T-cell reconstitution after alpha-beta-depleted transplantation in children. For TCRbeta, the library was prepared with unique molecular identifiers. TCRdb analysed the PCR reads with MiXCR anew, one entry per CDR3 protein. The data contain some 500,000 distinct CDR3 sequences, 30% to 35% of them seen just once; the ten biggest clones take up less than 2.5%. The sequencing here drew on PBMCs from the stem cell graft donor, taken from the stem cell graft. The receptors derive from a human donor who donated a stem cell graft to a child with aplastic anemia.

This clonotype was counted only a few times. The chain combines TRBV20-1 with TRBJ2-1, with 9 bases matching TRBD2. After removal of 3 bases from V and 7 bases from J, the junction contained 7 bases not matched to a gene. CDR3 size: 14 residues. CDR1 and CDR2 (germline): DFQATT, SNEGSKA (reference sequence). This CDR3 reads CSARAGGPLNEQFF. DNA for the CDR3: TGCAGTGCTAGGGCGGGAGGGCCGTTGAATGAGCAGTTCTTC.

The chain links TRBV6-2 or TRBV6-3 to TRBJ2-1; 9 bases are shared with TRBD2. The V segment lost 0 bases and the J segment 8 bases; nucleotides outside the gene matches: 8. The germline gives CDR1 MNHEY, CDR2 SVGEGT. CDR3 length equals 16 residues. Here the CDR3 reads CASSYSIAGDLYEQFF. CDR3 coding DNA: TGTGCCAGCAGTTACTCCATAGCGGGAGACTTATATGAGCAGTTCTTC.

The rearrangement joins TRBV11-1 to TRBJ2-5, with TRBD2 matching over 11 bases. J gave up 4 bases and V 4 bases, and 14 bases lay outside the gene matches. Looked up from germline, CDR1 is SGHAT and CDR2 is FQDESV (reference sequence). The CDR3 is made up of 18 amino acids. CDR3 loop: CASSSPTGTSGVVETQYF. CDR3 coding DNA: TGTGCCAGCAGCTCACCGACCGGGACTAGCGGAGTTGTAGAGACCCAGTACTTC.

In its sample, this clonotype was seen a few times. The V call is TRBV29-1, the J call TRBJ1-2, with D tentatively TRBD1 (5 bases). Trimming stripped 6 bases from V and 3 bases from J, with 11 bases between. Germline V gene sequence: CDR1 SQVTM, CDR2 ANQGSEA. The CDR3 totals 12 residues. Here the CDR3 reads CSVTGDDYGYTF. The CDR3 coding sequence is TGCAGCGTCACCGGGGACGACTATGGCTACACCTTC.

The rearrangement links TRBV28 to TRBJ2-7; D unresolved. This CDR3 spans 12 amino acids. Trimming shortened V by 3 bases and J by 9 bases, and 12 bases separated the two germline ends. The germline V gene has CDR1 MDHEN and CDR2 SYDVKM. The CDR3 nucleotides are TGTGCCAGCAGTTTTCCGGGCCAGGCGCAGTACTTC. Translation gives CASSFPGQAQYF.

The V gene is TRBV28, the J gene TRBJ1-2; D is undetermined. CDR1 and CDR2 (germline): MDHEN, SYDVKM. Deletions cut 5 bases from V and 7 bases from J, with 8 bases between. This CDR3 spans 11 amino acids. As DNA, the CDR3 is TGTGCCAGCAGTAGGCCCCCTGGCTACACCTTC. Translating gives CASSRPPGYTF.

Only a few counts were recorded for this clonotype. This chain connects TRBV9 to TRBJ2-3; TRBD2 aligns across 8 bases. This CDR3 has 15 residues. Per the germline V gene, CDR1 is SGDLS and CDR2 is YYNGEE. Trimming removed 1 base from V and 0 bases from J; junction bases left unmatched: 1. CDR3 nucleotides: TGTGCCAGCAGCGTAACGGGAGGGAGCACAGATACGCAGTATTTT. Its translation: CASSVTGGSTDTQYF.

The chain has TRBV5-1 and TRBJ1-1; D gene unclear. Looked up from germline, CDR1 is SGHRS and CDR2 is YFSETQ. This CDR3 is 14 amino acids long. The V and J ends lost 4 bases and 6 bases respectively, with 16 bases between them. This chain's CDR3 is CASSAGEGDSEAFF. DNA of the CDR3: TGCGCCAGCAGCGCAGGTGAGGGTGACTCTGAAGCTTTCTTT.

This sequence joins TRBV5-6 and TRBJ2-1; 7 bases agree with TRBD2. Germline loops: CDR1 SGHDT, CDR2 YYEEEE. With 2 bases clipped from V and 13 bases from J, the junction kept 6 bases outside the gene matches. This CDR3 has 12 residues. The CDR3 protein is CASSFASGDQFF. The CDR3 DNA follows: TGTGCCAGCAGCTTCGCCAGCGGGGACCAGTTCTTC.

This clonotype was detected only a few times. This rearrangement joins TRBV6-5 to TRBJ1-3; 10 bases agree with TRBD1. Trimming cost V 4 bases and J 4 bases; bases outside gene matches: 13. The CDR3 spans 18 residues. The germline V gene encodes CDR1 MNHEY and CDR2 SVGAGI. The DNA for the CDR3 is TGTGCCAGCAGTTCTTTGGGACAGGGGAAGTCCGGGGGAAACACCATATATTTT. Its protein product is CASSSLGQGKSGGNTIYF.